Below, 17 T cell receptor beta chains from the same sample are listed, as sequenced in a study of Ad26.COV2.S vaccination and SARS-CoV-2 variants. Regarding treatment: roughly 19 received Ad26.COV2.S at low or high dose, single or two shots; roughly five received placebo; per-sample allocation not given. Sample collection was performed on day 63 after the first vaccine or placebo injection. Only in-frame clones appear in the TCRdb table, and some are missing; sequencing was by immunoSEQ multiplex PCR. This repertoire shows around 450,000 clones, roughly 89% found once; its top ten account for about 2.4%. The sequencing here drew on peripheral blood, taken in a trial of Ad26.COV2.S vaccine versus placebo. The receptors originated from a person between 18 and 60 years old who received the Ad26.COV2.S COVID-19 vaccine or a placebo.

The chain links TRBV9 to TRBJ2-3, with D unclear. Looked up from germline, CDR1 is SGDLS and CDR2 is YYNGEE. Trimming removed 6 bases from V and 0 bases from J, with 14 bases in between. This CDR3 contains 15 residues. CDR3 sequence: CASTPSRHSTDTQYF. CDR3 nucleotides: TGTGCCAGCACCCCATCCCGACACAGCACAGATACGCAGTATTTT.

This clone was detected only once. This chain connects TRBV13 to TRBJ2-7, with D uncertain. The germline V gene encodes CDR1 PRHDT and CDR2 FYEKMQ (reference sequence). The CDR3 extends over 13 amino acids. Trimming stripped 0 bases from V and 7 bases from J, with 10 bases between. CDR3 sequence: CASSLGPAREQYF. The CDR3 DNA reads as TGTGCCAGCAGCTTAGGCCCAGCTAGGGAGCAGTACTTC.

The chain carries TRBV4-3 and TRBJ2-5; 8 positions match TRBD1. From germline, CDR1 is LGHNA and CDR2 YSLEER. The CDR3 has 15 residues. The V and J ends lost 2 bases and 2 bases, in that order; junction bases with no gene match: 4. The CDR3 reads CASSQYRTGQETQYF. The CDR3 DNA follows: TGCGCCAGCAGCCAATATCGGACAGGGCAAGAGACCCAGTACTTC.

The rearrangement uses TRBV18 and TRBJ1-2; D is possibly TRBD1 (6 bases). CDR3 size: 14 residues. The V end was cut by 2 bases, the J end by 4 bases, with 11 bases between. From germline, CDR1 is KGHSH and CDR2 LQKENI. This chain's CDR3 is CASSPGSGVYGYTF. The CDR3 DNA follows: TGTGCCAGCTCACCAGGGTCAGGGGTCTATGGCTACACCTTC.

This chain uses TRBV5-5 with TRBJ2-7, with D maybe TRBD2 (7 bases). Germline V lookup: CDR1 SGHKS, CDR2 YYEKEE (reference sequence). V shed 4 bases and J shed 4 bases, with 18 bases lying between them. The CDR3 covers 15 residues. Written as DNA, the CDR3 is TGTGCCAGCAGCCCCAGGGGAGGGTATGGGTACGAGCAGTACTTC. The encoded protein is CASSPRGGYGYEQYF.

The chain couples TRBV5-6 to TRBJ1-2; no clear D gene. The CDR3 is made up of 12 amino acids. The V gene lost 4 bases and the J gene lost 4 bases, with 8 bases spanning the gap. Germline-derived CDR1 and CDR2 are SGHDT and YYEEEE. CDR3 loop: CASSLGLYGYTF. The CDR3 DNA is TGTGCCAGCAGCCTGGGCCTCTATGGCTACACCTTC.

The chain joins TRBV4-2 to TRBJ2-6; D call uncertain. CDR3 length: 16 residues. V gave up 5 bases and J gave up 0 bases, with 11 bases separating them. Germline V lookup: CDR1 LGHNA, CDR2 YNFKEQ. The CDR3 DNA reads TGTGCCAGCAGCACCCGCGCCGCCTCTGGGGCCAACGTCCTGACTTTC. Protein: CASSTRAASGANVLTF.

The chain links TRBV18 to TRBJ2-1, with 7 bases lining up with TRBD2. The V segment lost 1 base and the J segment 8 bases; nucleotides outside the gene matches: 5. From germline, CDR1 is KGHSH and CDR2 LQKENI. This CDR3 is built from 14 residues. The DNA of the CDR3 is TGTGCCAGCTCACCACTAGGGAGGGGAGATGAGCAGTTCTTC. Translation gives CASSPLGRGDEQFF.

The chain combines TRBV5-1 with TRBJ2-5, with D unclear. Germline V gene lookup returns CDR1 SGHRS and CDR2 YFSETQ. V was clipped by 2 bases and J by 4 bases, with 6 bases between them. CDR3 length equals 12 residues. The CDR3 here is CASSLPGETQYF. Here the CDR3 DNA reads TGCGCCAGCAGCTTACCGGGAGAGACCCAGTACTTC.

The chain recombines TRBV4-3 with TRBJ1-2; D gene unclear. This CDR3 region has 14 residues. The germline gives CDR1 LGHNA, CDR2 YSLEER. The V end lost 6 bases, the J end lost 2 bases, and 13 bases lay between the germline ends. The chain's CDR3 is CASRKAGSNYGYTF. CDR3 bases: TGCGCCAGCAGGAAAGCCGGCAGCAACTATGGCTACACCTTC.

Concerning this clone itself: The same CDR3 is also encoded by other DNA sequences in this sample. The rearrangement joins TRBV9 to TRBJ2-1; 7 positions match TRBD2. From germline, CDR1 is SGDLS and CDR2 YYNGEE. With V trimmed by 4 bases and J by 0 bases, 7 bases remained unmatched. This CDR3 comprises 16 residues. CDR3 in amino acids: CASSPPGGSSYNEQFF. In DNA form, the CDR3 reads TGTGCCAGCAGCCCCCCTGGCGGGAGCTCCTACAATGAGCAGTTCTTC.

The chain uses TRBV5-6 and TRBJ1-5, with D possibly being TRBD1 (5 bases). The CDR3 covers 13 residues. The V end lost 3 bases, the J end lost 15 bases, and 19 bases lay between the germline ends. Germline V lookup: CDR1 SGHDT, CDR2 YYEEEE. For the CDR3, the DNA is TGTGCCAGCAGCTCTCGATCCGGGGGAGGGTGGCATTTT. Translated: CASSSRSGGGWHF.

The rearrangement joins TRBV12-5 to TRBJ2-1; D remains ambiguous. The CDR3 has 14 residues. Germline lookup yields CDR1 LGHNT and CDR2 FRNRAP. With 9 bases removed from V and 0 bases from J, the gap between germline ends came to 12 bases. DNA of the CDR3: TGTGCTAGCCGGATGGGGTCCTCCTACAATGAGCAGTTCTTC. Protein product: CASRMGSSYNEQFF.

This sequence joins TRBV5-1 and TRBJ1-3; D is uncertain. Germline CDR1 reads SGHRS; CDR2 reads YFSETQ. This CDR3 has 16 residues. Trimming pared 0 bases from V and 0 bases from J, leaving 10 bases between. CDR3: CASSLDVVHSGNTIYF. The CDR3 DNA is TGCGCCAGCAGCTTGGATGTGGTTCACTCTGGAAACACCATATATTTT.

On this clone: Other DNA variants within this sample encode the same CDR3. The gene calls are TRBV7-9 and TRBJ2-1; D is undetermined. This CDR3 is built from 12 residues. Trimming left V 1 base short and J 4 bases short, with 2 bases between. CDR1 is SEHNR, CDR2 FQNEAQ, per germline (reference sequence). CDR3 DNA: TGTGCCAGCAGCTTAGGTTACAATGAGCAGTTCTTC. Its translation: CASSLGYNEQFF.

V is TRBV28 and J is TRBJ2-5; D uncertain. This CDR3 has 15 residues. V lost 3 bases and J lost 7, with 18 bases in between. The germline CDR1 and CDR2 sequences are MDHEN and SYDVKM. The CDR3 reads CASSFWSGQRMTQYF. CDR3 in DNA: TGTGCCAGCAGTTTTTGGTCAGGTCAGAGGATGACCCAGTACTTC.

This clone was seen only a few times. The gene calls are TRBV11-2 and TRBJ2-6; possibly TRBD1 or TRBD2 for D (6 bases each). V gave up 1 base and J gave up 6 bases, with 7 bases separating them. CDR3 length: 14 amino acids. Germline CDR1 SGHAT, CDR2 FQNNGV. The CDR3 coding sequence is TGTGCCAGCAGCTTAGGGGGGGCGGCCAACGTCCTGACTTTC. Protein sequence: CASSLGGAANVLTF.